This T cell receptor beta chain comes out of a study of response to subunit inactivated influenza vaccine. TCRdb re-called the RT-PCR reads with MiXCR, one entry per CDR3 protein. This sample has 550,000 to 800,000 distinct CDR3 sequences, with roughly 14% found just once. This TCR was recovered from a man aged 45 to 65 who received an inactivated influenza vaccine. The sequences come from PBMCs from blood, collected about 11 days after vaccination.

The CDR3 region is CASSLQRGGVTDTQYF. CDR3 DNA sequence: TGTGCCAGCAGTTTGCAGCGGGGGGGAGTCACAGATACGCAGTATTTT. J is TRBJ2-3 and V is TRBV28, with 10 bases lining up with TRBD2. This CDR3 region has 16 residues. Germline CDR1 and CDR2: MDHEN and SYDVKM. With V trimmed by 3 bases and J by 2 bases, 5 bases remained unmatched.